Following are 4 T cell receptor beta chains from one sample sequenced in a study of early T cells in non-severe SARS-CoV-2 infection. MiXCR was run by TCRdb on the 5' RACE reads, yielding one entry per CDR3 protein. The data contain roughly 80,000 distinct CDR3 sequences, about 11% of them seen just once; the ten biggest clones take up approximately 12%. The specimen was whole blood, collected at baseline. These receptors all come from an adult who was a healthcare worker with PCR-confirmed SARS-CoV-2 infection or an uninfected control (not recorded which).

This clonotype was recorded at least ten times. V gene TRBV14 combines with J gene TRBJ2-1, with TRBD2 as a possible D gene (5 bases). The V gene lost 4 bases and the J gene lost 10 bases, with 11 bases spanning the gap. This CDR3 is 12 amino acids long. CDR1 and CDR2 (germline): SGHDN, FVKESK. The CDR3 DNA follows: TGTGCCAGCAGCCCTGGAACGGGGGAGCAGTTCTTC. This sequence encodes CASSPGTGEQFF.

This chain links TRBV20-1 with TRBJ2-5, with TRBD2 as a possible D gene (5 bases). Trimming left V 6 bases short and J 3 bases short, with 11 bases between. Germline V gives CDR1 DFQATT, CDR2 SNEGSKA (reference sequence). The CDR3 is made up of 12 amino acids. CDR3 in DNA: TGCAGTGCGGACGGACTTGAAGAGACCCAGTACTTC. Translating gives CSADGLEETQYF.

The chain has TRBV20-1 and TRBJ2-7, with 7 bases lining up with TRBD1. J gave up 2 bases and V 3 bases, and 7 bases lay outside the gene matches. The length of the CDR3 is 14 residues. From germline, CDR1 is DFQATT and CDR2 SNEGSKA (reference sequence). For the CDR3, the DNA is TGCAGTGCTAGGGACTGGACAGGAACCTACGAGCAGTACTTC. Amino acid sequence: CSARDWTGTYEQYF.

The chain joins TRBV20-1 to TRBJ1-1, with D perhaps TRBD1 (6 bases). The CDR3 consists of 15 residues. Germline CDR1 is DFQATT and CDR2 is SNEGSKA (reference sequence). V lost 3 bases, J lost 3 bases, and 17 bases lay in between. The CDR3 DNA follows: TGCAGTGCTAGTTCTCCGACAGGTGACTACACTGAAGCTTTCTTT. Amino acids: CSASSPTGDYTEAFF.